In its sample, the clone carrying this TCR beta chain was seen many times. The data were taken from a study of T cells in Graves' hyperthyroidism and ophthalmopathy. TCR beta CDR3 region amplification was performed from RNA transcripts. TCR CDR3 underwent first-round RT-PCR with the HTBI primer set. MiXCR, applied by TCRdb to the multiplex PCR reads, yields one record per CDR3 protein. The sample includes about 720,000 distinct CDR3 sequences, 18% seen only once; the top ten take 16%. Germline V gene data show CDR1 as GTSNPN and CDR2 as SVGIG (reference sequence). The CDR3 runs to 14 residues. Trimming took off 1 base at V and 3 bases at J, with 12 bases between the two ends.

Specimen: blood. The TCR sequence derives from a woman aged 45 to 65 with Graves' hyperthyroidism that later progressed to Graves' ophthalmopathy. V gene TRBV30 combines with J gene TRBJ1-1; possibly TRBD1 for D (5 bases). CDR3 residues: CAWSEGTSDTEAFF. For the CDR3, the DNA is TGTGCCTGGAGTGAAGGGACCAGCGACACTGAAGCTTTCTTT.